This entry describes one TCR beta chain. This specimen comes from a study of blood T cell repertoires in COVID-19. At the level of the study: Donors in the United States, Italy and Spain gave samples during acute or convalescent COVID-19.

V was cut by 7 bases and J by 9 bases, with 13 bases left in between. The CDR3 loop spans 12 amino acids. Germline V CDR1 and CDR2: MNHEY, SVGAGI. Seattle researchers signed up patients amid active infection and tracked them longitudinally. Methods used by the authors: Estimated nucleated cell counts came from reference gene primer amplification. Clones were read by immunoSEQ multiplex PCR, and TCRdb kept only the in-frame ones, dropping some. The D gene and trimming were derived from the DNA, and the V and J assignments and clone size from that table. The sample carries about 170,000 clones, around 80% recorded once.

Sequenced sample: peripheral blood. The V and J genes are TRBV6-5 and TRBJ2-1; a possible D gene is TRBD1 (6 bases). The origin of this receptor is a woman between 70 and 85 years old with COVID-19, enrolled during active disease. The CDR3 region has the DNA TGTGCCAGCACTACAGGGAGCGGTGAGCAGTTCTTC. Encoded protein: CASTTGSGEQFF.